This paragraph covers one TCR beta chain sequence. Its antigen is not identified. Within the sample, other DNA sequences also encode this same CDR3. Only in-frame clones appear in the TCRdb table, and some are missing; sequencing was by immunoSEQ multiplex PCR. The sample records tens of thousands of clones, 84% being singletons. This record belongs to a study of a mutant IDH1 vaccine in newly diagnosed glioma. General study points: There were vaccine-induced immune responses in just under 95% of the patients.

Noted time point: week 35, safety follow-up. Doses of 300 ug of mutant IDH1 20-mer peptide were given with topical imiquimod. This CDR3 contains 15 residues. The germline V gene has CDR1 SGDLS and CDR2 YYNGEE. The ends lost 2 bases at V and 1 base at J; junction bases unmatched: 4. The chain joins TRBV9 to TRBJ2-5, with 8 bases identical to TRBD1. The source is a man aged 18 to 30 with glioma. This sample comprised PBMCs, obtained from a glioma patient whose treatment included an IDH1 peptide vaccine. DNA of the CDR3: TGTGCCAGCAGCGTCGGGACAGGCCTCCAAGAGACCCAGTACTTC. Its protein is CASSVGTGLQETQYF.